These 21 T cell receptor beta chains came from one sample sequenced in a study of PD-L1 blockade in urothelial cancer. The time point denotes: pretreatment peripheral blood. Generated by immunoSEQ multiplex PCR, the TCRdb table keeps only in-frame clones and is missing some. Here the sample spans some 100,000 clones, around 92% being singletons. The sample in question was PBMCs, obtained around atezolizumab (anti-PD-L1) treatment. The receptors derive from an elderly woman with urothelial cancer.

The sample holds one count of this clone. The gene calls are TRBV10-3 and TRBJ2-1; tentatively, D is TRBD1 (6 bases). This CDR3 has 14 residues. V lost 8 bases and J 0 bases, leaving 11 bases between the germline ends. Germline CDR1 and CDR2: ENHRY and SYGVKD. The CDR3 bases are TGTGCCATCGGTCGACAGGACTCCTACAATGAGCAGTTCTTC. It translates to CAIGRQDSYNEQFF.

This clone has only a few counts. The rearrangement uses TRBV21-1 and TRBJ2-7; the table's D call TRBD2 went unverified against the DNA. TRBV21-1 is described as a pseudogene. This CDR3 region has 19 residues. This chain's CDR3 is CASSKAGLHGPNFTYEQYF. CDR3 nucleotide sequence: TGTGCCAGCAGCAAAGCGGGACTTCATGGGCCTAACTTTACCTACGAGCAGTACTTC.

V and J are TRBV2 and TRBJ2-7; D remains unclear. Germline V gene sequence: CDR1 SNHLY, CDR2 FYNNEI. With 8 bases removed from V and 0 bases from J, the gap between germline ends came to 11 bases. The CDR3 loop spans 13 amino acids. CDR3 protein: CASHHTPSYEQYF. CDR3 nucleotide sequence: TGTGCCAGCCACCATACACCCTCCTACGAGCAGTACTTC. The complete variable domain, with remaining parts taken from reference TRBV2 and TRBJ2-7, reads EPEVTQTPSHQVTQMGQEVILRCVPISNHLYFYWYRQILGQKVEFLVSFYNNEISEKSEIFDDQFSVERPDGSNFTLKIRSTKLEDSAMYFCASHHTPSYEQYFGPGTRLTVT.

This chain joins TRBV6-1 and TRBJ1-1; D might be TRBD1 (5 bases). The CDR3 sequence is 14 residues long. V was pared by 8 bases and J by 1 base, with 14 bases between. CDR1 is MNHNS, CDR2 SASEGT, per germline. This chain's CDR3 is CASQADSTNTEAFF. CDR3 sequence (DNA): TGTGCCAGCCAGGCCGACAGTACGAACACTGAAGCTTTCTTT.

The rearrangement joins TRBV7-6 to TRBJ2-5; D not resolved. The length of the CDR3 is 14 residues. In germline, CDR1 is SGHVS, CDR2 FNYEAQ. The germline V and J ends were trimmed by 2 bases and 2 bases, with 9 bases remaining between them. The DNA of the CDR3 is TGTGCCAGCAGCTTAAGTGAGAGTCAAGAGACCCAGTACTTC. It encodes CASSLSESQETQYF.

This clone came up once. This rearrangement joins TRBV5-5 to TRBJ1-2; TRBD1 matches at 8 bases. The CDR3 consists of 17 residues. Germline-derived CDR1 and CDR2 are SGHKS and YYEKEE (reference sequence). The trim removed 3 bases at V and 4 bases at J, leaving 14 bases unmatched. In DNA form, the CDR3 reads TGTGCCAGCAGCTCAATTTCTGGAACAGGGGGATTCTATGGCTACACCTTC. Its translation is CASSSISGTGGFYGYTF.

This clone was seen a single time. The J gene is TRBJ1-4, the V gene TRBV19; no reliable D call. The CDR3 has 15 amino acids. Trimming took off 7 bases at V and 0 bases at J, with 12 bases between the two ends. In germline, CDR1 is LNHDA, CDR2 SQIVND (reference sequence). DNA for the CDR3: TGTGCCAGTATCCGAGGCTATGCAACTAATGAAAAACTGTTTTTT. Translated: CASIRGYATNEKLFF.

The chain combines TRBV28 with TRBJ1-5; D call uncertain. V shed 6 bases and J shed 5 bases, with 8 bases lying between them. CDR3 length: 12 amino acids. The germline V gene encodes CDR1 MDHEN and CDR2 SYDVKM. CDR3 in amino acids: CASSTIDQPQHF. The CDR3 nucleotides read TGTGCCAGCAGCACGATAGATCAGCCCCAGCATTTT.

A note on this clone: The sample holds other DNA sequences that translate to the same CDR3. V and J are TRBV27 and TRBJ2-1, with 8 nucleotides matching TRBD2. The CDR3 has 15 amino acids. The germline V gene has CDR1 MNHEY and CDR2 SMNVEV (reference sequence). The J segment lost 1 base and the V segment lost 3 bases, leaving 2 bases of the junction unmatched. This CDR3 is CASSFSGSSYNEQFF. The CDR3, as DNA: TGTGCCAGCAGTTTCAGCGGGAGTTCCTACAATGAGCAGTTCTTC.

The chain employs TRBV28 and TRBJ2-7; 9 bases match TRBD2. The CDR3 runs to 16 residues. Trimming removed 3 bases from V and 5 bases from J; junction bases left unmatched: 11. Germline values: CDR1 MDHEN, CDR2 SYDVKM. The CDR3 DNA reads TGTGCCAGCAGTTTTCTTGGCGGGGGGGCTGAAAACGAGCAGTACTTC. Protein: CASSFLGGGAENEQYF.

The V gene is TRBV28, the J gene TRBJ1-5, with D perhaps matching TRBD1 (5 bases). V lost 6 bases and J 9 bases, leaving 12 bases between the germline ends. Germline values: CDR1 MDHEN, CDR2 SYDVKM. The CDR3 sequence is 12 residues long. This chain's CDR3 is CASSAPGGPQHF. The CDR3 DNA reads TGTGCCAGCAGCGCACCGGGGGGGCCCCAGCATTTT. Full variable domain (remainder filled in from reference TRBV28 and TRBJ1-5): DVKVTQSSRYLVKRTGEKVFLECVQDMDHENMFWYRQDPGLGLRLIYFSYDVKMKEKGDIPEGYSVSREKKERFSLILESASTNQTSMYLCASSAPGGPQHFGDGTRLSIL.

This clone was seen more than once but under ten times. The V call is TRBV7-3, the J call TRBJ2-1; a weak D match, TRBD1 (6 bases). Germline V gene lookup returns CDR1 SGHTA and CDR2 FQGTGA. The CDR3 length is 13 residues. V was trimmed by 3 bases and J by 5 bases, leaving 8 bases between them. CDR3: CASSFRGNNEQFF. The CDR3 region has the DNA TGTGCCAGCAGCTTTAGGGGGAACAATGAGCAGTTCTTC.

This chain connects TRBV9 to TRBJ2-1, with 9 bases matching TRBD2. Looked up from germline, CDR1 is SGDLS and CDR2 is YYNGEE. After removal of 2 bases from V and 3 bases from J, the junction contained 6 bases not matched to a gene. This CDR3 contains 16 residues. In nucleotides, the CDR3 is TGTGCCAGCAGCGTGCTTGGCGGGAGGGGCTACAATGAGCAGTTCTTC. Translating gives CASSVLGGRGYNEQFF.

The gene calls are TRBV12-5 and TRBJ2-1, with D perhaps TRBD1 (6 bases). Trimming removed 4 bases at V and 8 bases at J, with 12 bases between. This CDR3 comprises 13 residues. Germline V gene sequence: CDR1 LGHNT, CDR2 FRNRAP. This CDR3 reads CASGSPTGYEQFF. The DNA of the CDR3 is TGTGCTAGTGGTTCCCCTACAGGGTATGAGCAGTTCTTC.

This chain uses TRBV5-1 with TRBJ2-7; 14 bases are a match to TRBD2. Germline CDR1 reads SGHRS; CDR2 reads YFSETQ. The trim removed 3 bases at V and 5 bases at J, leaving 10 bases unmatched. The CDR3 sequence is 17 residues long. Here the CDR3 reads CASSSSGTSGRRNEQYF. In DNA, the CDR3 is TGCGCCAGCAGCTCCTCCGGGACTAGCGGGAGAAGAAACGAGCAGTACTTC.

V is TRBV12-1 and J is TRBJ2-7; the table's D call of TRBD1 was not tested on the DNA. TRBV12-1 is a documented pseudogene. This CDR3 has 13 amino acids. This CDR3 reads CASRTQSYYEQYF. The CDR3 DNA follows: TGTGCCAGCAGAACGCAGTCATACTACGAGCAGTACTTC.

This chain uses TRBV18 with TRBJ1-4, with D perhaps TRBD1 (5 bases). This CDR3 has 15 residues. The germline CDR1 and CDR2 sequences are KGHSH and LQKENI. Trimming shortened V by 2 bases and J by 3 bases, and 10 bases separated the two germline ends. CDR3 DNA sequence: TGTGCCAGCTCACCAGGGGCGATGGCTAATGAAAAACTGTTTTTT. It encodes CASSPGAMANEKLFF.

The CDR3 here is CASSSAGQSYEQYF. The CDR3 DNA reads TGTGCCAGCAGTTCAGCGGGGCAATCCTACGAGCAGTACTTC. The chain combines TRBV27 with TRBJ2-7; TRBD2 matches 7 bases. The trim removed 4 bases at V and 1 base at J, leaving 4 bases unmatched. The length of the CDR3 is 14 residues. Per germline, CDR1 MNHEY and CDR2 SMNVEV (reference sequence).

The rearrangement links TRBV2 to TRBJ2-3; TRBD2 aligns across 14 bases. V gave up 7 bases and J gave up 4 bases; unmatched junction bases: 7. The CDR3 length is 16 residues. Germline assignment: CDR1 SNHLY and CDR2 FYNNEI. The CDR3 here is CASTKGTSGSADTQYF. For the CDR3, the DNA is TGTGCCAGCACCAAGGGGACTAGCGGGAGTGCAGATACGCAGTATTTT.

This chain links TRBV5-1 with TRBJ2-1, with D perhaps matching TRBD2 (5 bases). Trimming took off 3 bases at V and 9 bases at J, with 7 bases between the two ends. The CDR3 is 11 residues long. CDR1 and CDR2 (germline): SGHRS, YFSETQ. The CDR3 sequence: CASSSEGEQFF. In nucleotides, the CDR3 is TGCGCCAGCAGCTCTGAGGGTGAGCAGTTCTTC.

The V gene is TRBV5-5, the J gene TRBJ2-7, with D possibly TRBD1 on 6 matching bases. The ends were cut back, 4 bases at V and 2 bases at J, with 19 bases in the middle. CDR1 is SGHKS, CDR2 YYEKEE, per germline (reference sequence). The CDR3 extends over 16 amino acids. In DNA, the CDR3 is TGTGCCAGCAGCCGCGGCAAAGGACAGCTTGCCTACGAGCAGTACTTC. It codes for CASSRGKGQLAYEQYF.